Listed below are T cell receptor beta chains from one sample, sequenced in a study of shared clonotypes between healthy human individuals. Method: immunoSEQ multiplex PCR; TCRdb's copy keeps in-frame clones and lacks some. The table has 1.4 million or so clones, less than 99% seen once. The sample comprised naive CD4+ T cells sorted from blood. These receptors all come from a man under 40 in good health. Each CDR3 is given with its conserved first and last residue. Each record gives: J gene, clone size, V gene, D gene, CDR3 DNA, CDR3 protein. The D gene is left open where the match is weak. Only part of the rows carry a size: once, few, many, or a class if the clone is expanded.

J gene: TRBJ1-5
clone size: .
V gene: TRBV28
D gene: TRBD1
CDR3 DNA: TGTGCCAGCAGTGCGCCCACAGGGGCTAGCAATCAGCCCCAGCATTTT
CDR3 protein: CASSAPTGASNQPQHF

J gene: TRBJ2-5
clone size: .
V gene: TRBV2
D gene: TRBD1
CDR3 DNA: TGTGCCAAACAGGGACAGCTCCAAGAGACCCAGTACTTC
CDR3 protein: CAKQGQLQETQYF

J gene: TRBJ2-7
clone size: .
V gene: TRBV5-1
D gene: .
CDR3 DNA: TGCGCCAGCAGCTCCCGGACAGATTCCTACGAGCAGTACTTC
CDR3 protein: CASSSRTDSYEQYF

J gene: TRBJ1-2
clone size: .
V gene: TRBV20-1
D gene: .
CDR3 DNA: TGCAGTGCTAGAGAGGTTGGCTACACCTTC
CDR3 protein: CSAREVGYTF

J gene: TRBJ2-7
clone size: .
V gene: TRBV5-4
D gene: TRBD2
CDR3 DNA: TGTGCCAGCAGCTTGGACCCCACGGGGGGCGAGCAGTACTTC
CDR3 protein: CASSLDPTGGEQYF

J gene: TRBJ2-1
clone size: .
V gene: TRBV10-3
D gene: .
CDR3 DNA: TGTGCCATCAGCGGGGCCAGGATGTTAGACAATGAGCAGTTCTTC
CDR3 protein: CAISGARMLDNEQFF

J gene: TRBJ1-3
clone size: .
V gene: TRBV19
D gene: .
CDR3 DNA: TGTGCCAGCCGGGAACAGGCCTCTGGAAACACCATATATTTT
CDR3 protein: CASREQASGNTIYF

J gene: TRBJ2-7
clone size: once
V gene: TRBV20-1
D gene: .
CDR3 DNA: TGCAGTGCGGCCCAGGGGTACGAGCAGTACTTC
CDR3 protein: CSAAQGYEQYF

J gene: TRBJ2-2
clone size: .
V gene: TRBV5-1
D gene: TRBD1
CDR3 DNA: TGCGCCAGCAGCTTGCAGGACAGGCGGTCCGGGGAGCTGTTTTTT
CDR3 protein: CASSLQDRRSGELFF

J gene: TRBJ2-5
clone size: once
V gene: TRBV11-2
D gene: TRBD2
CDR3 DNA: TGTGCCAGCAGCTACGGGACTAGCGGCAGACAAGAGACCCAGTACTTC
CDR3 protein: CASSYGTSGRQETQYF

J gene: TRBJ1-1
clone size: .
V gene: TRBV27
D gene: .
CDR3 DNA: TGTGCCAGCAGTTTTTCGTCGGACACTGAAGCTTTCTTT
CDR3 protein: CASSFSSDTEAFF

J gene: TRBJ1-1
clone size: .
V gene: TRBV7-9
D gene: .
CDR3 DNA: TGTGCCAGTGAGACGGTTTACACTGAAGCTTTCTTT
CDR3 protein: CASETVYTEAFF

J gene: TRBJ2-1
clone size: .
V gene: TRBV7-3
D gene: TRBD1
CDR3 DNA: TGTGCCAGCAGCCCCCCGCAGGGGGACATCAATGAGCAGTTCTTC
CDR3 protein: CASSPPQGDINEQFF

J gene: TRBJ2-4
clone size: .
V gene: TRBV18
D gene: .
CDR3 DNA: TGTGCCAGCTCACAGGACAGAAGGGACATTCAGTACTTC
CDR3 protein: CASSQDRRDIQYF

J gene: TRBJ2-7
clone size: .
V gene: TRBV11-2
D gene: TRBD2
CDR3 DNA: TGTGCCAGCAGCTTCGGACTAGCGGGAGAGCAGTACTTC
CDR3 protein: CASSFGLAGEQYF

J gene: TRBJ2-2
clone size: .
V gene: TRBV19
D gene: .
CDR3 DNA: TGTGCCAGTAGCCTAGCGCGGATCACCGGGGAGCTGTTTTTT
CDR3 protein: CASSLARITGELFF

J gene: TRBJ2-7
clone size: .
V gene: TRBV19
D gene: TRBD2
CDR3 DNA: TGTGCCAGTAGTCTAATAGCGGGAGTGCCCTACGAGCAGTACTTC
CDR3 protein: CASSLIAGVPYEQYF

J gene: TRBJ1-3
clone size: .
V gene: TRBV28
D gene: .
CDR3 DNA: TGTGCCAGCAGTCCGACGGGAGCTGGAAACACCATATATTTT
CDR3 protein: CASSPTGAGNTIYF

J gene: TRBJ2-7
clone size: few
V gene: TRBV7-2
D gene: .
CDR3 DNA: TGTGCCAGCAGCCCTCACTCCTACGAGCAGTACTTC
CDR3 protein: CASSPHSYEQYF

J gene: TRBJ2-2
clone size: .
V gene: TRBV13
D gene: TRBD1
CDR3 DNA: TGTGCCAGCAGCTTAGTAGACAGGGTATCCGGGGAGCTGTTTTTT
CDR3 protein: CASSLVDRVSGELFF

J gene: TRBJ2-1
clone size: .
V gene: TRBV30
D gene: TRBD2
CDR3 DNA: TGTGCCTGGAAACTAGCGGGAGGCGCCTGTAAGTTCTTC
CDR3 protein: CAWKLAGGACKFF

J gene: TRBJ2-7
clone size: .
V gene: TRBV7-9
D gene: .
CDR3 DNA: TGTGCCAGCAGCCCCCCGAGTGGGGGTTTCAACGAGCAGTACTTC
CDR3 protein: CASSPPSGGFNEQYF

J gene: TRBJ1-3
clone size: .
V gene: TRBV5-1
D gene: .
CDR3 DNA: TGCGCCAGCAGCCCCTCGGGTGGGGGGAGCTCTTCTGGAAACACCATATATTTT
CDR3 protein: CASSPSGGGSSSGNTIYF

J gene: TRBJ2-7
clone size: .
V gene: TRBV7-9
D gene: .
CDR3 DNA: TGTGCCAGCAGCTACGGGACCTACGAGCAGTACTTC
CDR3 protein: CASSYGTYEQYF

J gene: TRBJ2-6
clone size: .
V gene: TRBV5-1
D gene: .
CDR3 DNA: TGCGCCAGCAGCTTGGCCTTTTTTCAGGACAGCAACGTCCTGACTTTC
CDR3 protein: CASSLAFFQDSNVLTF

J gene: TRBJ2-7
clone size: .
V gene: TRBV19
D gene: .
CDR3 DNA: TGTGCCAGTAGTAATGGATACGAGCAGTACTTC
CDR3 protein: CASSNGYEQYF

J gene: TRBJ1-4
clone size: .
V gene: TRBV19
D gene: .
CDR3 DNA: TGTGCCAGTAGTATAGTCGGAGGGGCCACTAATGAAAAACTGTTTTTT
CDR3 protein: CASSIVGGATNEKLFF

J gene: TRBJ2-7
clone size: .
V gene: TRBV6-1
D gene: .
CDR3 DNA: TGTGCCAGCGTCAAATGGGGGGAATACTACGAGCAGTACTTC
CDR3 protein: CASVKWGEYYEQYF

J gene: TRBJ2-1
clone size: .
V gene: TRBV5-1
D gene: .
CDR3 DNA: TGCGCCAGCAGCCTCGGACTGATCTCCAATGAGCAGTTCTTC
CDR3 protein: CASSLGLISNEQFF

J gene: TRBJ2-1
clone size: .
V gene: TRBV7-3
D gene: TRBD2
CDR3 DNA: TGTGCCAGCAGCGGGGGGACTAGCGGGCCCAGCTCCTACAATGAGCAGTTCTTC
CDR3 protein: CASSGGTSGPSSYNEQFF

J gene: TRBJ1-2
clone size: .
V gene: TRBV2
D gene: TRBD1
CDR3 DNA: TGTGCCAGGATAAGACAGGGTGGGAGAGGCTACACCTTC
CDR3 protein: CARIRQGGRGYTF

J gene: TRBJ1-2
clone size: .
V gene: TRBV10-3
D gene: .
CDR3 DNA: TGTGCCATCAGTGACTGGCAGGGCGGGGACTATGGCTACACCTTC
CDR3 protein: CAISDWQGGDYGYTF

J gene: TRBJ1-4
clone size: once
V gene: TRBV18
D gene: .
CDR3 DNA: TGTGCCAGCTCGCCAGTCGTGGGGACTAATGAAAAACTGTTTTTT
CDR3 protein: CASSPVVGTNEKLFF

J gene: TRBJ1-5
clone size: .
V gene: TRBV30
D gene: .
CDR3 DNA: TGTGCCTGGAGTTGGAGGGGGGCGAGCAATCAGCCCCAGCATTTT
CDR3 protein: CAWSWRGASNQPQHF

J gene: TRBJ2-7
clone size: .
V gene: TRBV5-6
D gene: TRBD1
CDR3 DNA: TGTGCCAGCAGCCCAAAGATACAGGGGCAGCAGTACTTC
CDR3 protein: CASSPKIQGQQYF

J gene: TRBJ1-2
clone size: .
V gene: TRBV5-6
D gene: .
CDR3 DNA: TGTGCCAGCAGCTTGGGACCCCGGGGGGGAAACTATGGCTACACCTTC
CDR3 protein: CASSLGPRGGNYGYTF

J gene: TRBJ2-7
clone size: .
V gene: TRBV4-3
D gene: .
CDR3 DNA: TGCGCCAGCAGCCAAGCCCCCCGGGAGCCCGAGCAGTACTTC
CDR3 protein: CASSQAPREPEQYF

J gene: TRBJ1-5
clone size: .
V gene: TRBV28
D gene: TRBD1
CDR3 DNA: TGTGCCAGCAGTTTATTTACAGGGGCAAAGGGCAATCAGCCCCAGCATTTT
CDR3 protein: CASSLFTGAKGNQPQHF

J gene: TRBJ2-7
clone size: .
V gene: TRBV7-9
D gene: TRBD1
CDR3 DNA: TGTGCCAGCAGCTCCGGACAGGGGTTGGCCTACGAGCAGTACTTC
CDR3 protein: CASSSGQGLAYEQYF

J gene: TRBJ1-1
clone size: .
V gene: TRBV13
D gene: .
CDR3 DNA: TGTGCCAGCAGCTTAGGGCGGGGGGACACTGAAGCTTTCTTT
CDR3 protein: CASSLGRGDTEAFF